Sequencing of this T cell receptor beta chain was carried out in a study of cytotoxic CD8 clonotypes in ibrutinib-treated CLL. At the level of the study: Samples showed on average 255,043 productive templates and more than 75,000 productive rearrangements. Overall study results and limits: Public clonotypes, found uncommonly, either contracted or stayed stable on treatment.

This clone was counted between two and nine times. Its target is not known. PBMCs were cryopreserved, and 1.5 to 2.5 micrograms of genomic DNA from them went into TCR beta libraries. Using immunoSEQ multiplex PCR, the repertoire was profiled, and TCRdb retains in-frame clones only, with some absent. The repertoire includes roughly 250,000 clones, roughly 70% of them detected once, and 15% sits in the top ten. Germline V gene sequence: CDR1 SEHNR, CDR2 FQNEAQ (reference sequence). The V and J ends lost 5 bases and 2 bases respectively, with 13 bases between them. The CDR3 consists of 14 residues. J is TRBJ2-7 and V is TRBV7-9, with D hard to call. This clonotype originated in a human donor with chronic lymphocytic leukemia. Sequencing was performed on PBMCs, taken after 24 months of ibrutinib treatment. For the CDR3, the DNA is TGTGCCAGCAGCATCTCCGATGGGCCCTACGAGCAGTACTTC. Translated: CASSISDGPYEQYF.